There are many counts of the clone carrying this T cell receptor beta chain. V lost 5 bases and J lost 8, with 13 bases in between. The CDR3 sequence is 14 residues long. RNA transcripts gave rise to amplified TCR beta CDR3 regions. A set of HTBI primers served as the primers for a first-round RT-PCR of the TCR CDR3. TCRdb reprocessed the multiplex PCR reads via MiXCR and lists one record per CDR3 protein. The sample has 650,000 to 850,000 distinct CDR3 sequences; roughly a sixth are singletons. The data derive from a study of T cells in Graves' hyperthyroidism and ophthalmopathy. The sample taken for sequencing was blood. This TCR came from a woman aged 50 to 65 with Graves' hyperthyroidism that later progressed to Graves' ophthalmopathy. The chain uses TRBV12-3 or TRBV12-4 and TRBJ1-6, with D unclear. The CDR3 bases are TGTGCCAGCAGTCGGACGACCGGGGATTCACCCCTCCACTTT. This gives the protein CASSRTTGDSPLHF.